These 8 T cell receptor beta chains came from one sample sequenced in a study of blood T cell repertoires in COVID-19. The assay was immunoSEQ multiplex PCR, and TCRdb's table has in-frame clones only and misses some. The sample lists hundreds of thousands of clones, around 87% seen once, with less than 2.5% in the top ten. The sequenced material came from PBMCs or T cells enriched from blood (not recorded which). Receptors were obtained from a woman aged 18-29 years who had recovered from COVID-19.

This clone was seen a few times. The CDR3 spells CASRLGQGAGSPLHF. The CDR3 nucleotides are TGTGCCAGCAGGCTCGGACAGGGGGCTGGGTCACCCCTCCACTTT. V and J are TRBV6-5 and TRBJ1-6; 11 bases agree with TRBD1. The ends lost 6 bases at V and 10 bases at J; junction bases unmatched: 8. CDR3 length equals 15 residues. Germline loops: CDR1 MNHEY, CDR2 SVGAGI.

A note on this clone: The same CDR3 also results from other DNA sequences found in this sample. V is TRBV10-2 and J is TRBJ1-2; D is ambiguous. CDR1 WSHSY and CDR2 SAAADI come from the germline V gene. V lost 0 bases, J lost 8 bases, and 10 bases lay in between. The CDR3 loop spans 13 amino acids. The CDR3, as DNA: TGCGCCAGCAGTGAGTCGCGACTCGGGGGCTACACCTTC. Translating gives CASSESRLGGYTF.

The chain couples TRBV28 to TRBJ2-7; maybe TRBD2 (5 bases). The germline V gene has CDR1 MDHEN and CDR2 SYDVKM. V was clipped by 3 bases and J by 6 bases, with 12 bases between them. This CDR3 is built from 13 residues. The CDR3 region is CASSFTRVIEQYF. The CDR3 DNA reads TGTGCCAGCAGTTTTACTAGAGTCATCGAGCAGTACTTC. Complete variable domain (other parts from reference TRBV28 and TRBJ2-7): DVKVTQSSRYLVKRTGEKVFLECVQDMDHENMFWYRQDPGLGLRLIYFSYDVKMKEKGDIPEGYSVSREKKERFSLILESASTNQTSMYLCASSFTRVIEQYFGPGTRLTVT.

V is TRBV5-6 and J is TRBJ1-4; D gene ambiguous. V was trimmed by 5 bases and J by 4 bases, leaving 12 bases between them. Germline V gene sequence: CDR1 SGHDT, CDR2 YYEEEE. CDR3 size: 14 residues. Here the CDR3 DNA reads TGTGCCAGCAGTTTGCGGGGTTATAATGAAAAACTGTTTTTT. Translation: CASSLRGYNEKLFF.

The V and J genes are TRBV10-1 and TRBJ2-3; 9 positions match TRBD1. Germline V gene sequence: CDR1 WNHNN, CDR2 SYGVQD (reference sequence). The length of the CDR3 is 15 residues. The trim removed 3 bases at V and 3 bases at J, leaving 4 bases unmatched. The DNA of the CDR3 is TGCGCCAGCAGTGATGGGACAGGGAAGACAGATACGCAGTATTTT. It codes for CASSDGTGKTDTQYF.

The chain has TRBV10-1 and TRBJ2-7; the D gene is possibly TRBD2 (5 bases). This CDR3 has 15 amino acids. CDR1 and CDR2 from the germline V gene are WNHNN and SYGVQD (reference sequence). V gave up 3 bases and J gave up 6 bases, with 18 bases separating them. The CDR3 sequence: CASSDNPGDPGEQYF. Written as DNA, the CDR3 is TGCGCCAGCAGTGATAATCCCGGGGATCCGGGCGAGCAGTACTTC.

This sequence joins TRBV9 and TRBJ2-2; a possible D gene is TRBD2 (6 bases). Germline CDR1 is SGDLS and CDR2 is YYNGEE. The CDR3 runs to 16 residues. The V gene lost 3 bases and the J gene lost 1 base, with 13 bases spanning the gap. This chain's CDR3 is CASSGTNGRNTGELFF. CDR3 nucleotides: TGTGCCAGCAGCGGGACTAACGGGAGGAACACCGGGGAGCTGTTTTTT.

The V and J genes are TRBV20-1 and TRBJ1-6, with TRBD1 identical over 7 bases. V lost 3 bases, J lost 6 bases, and 14 bases stayed unmatched. The CDR3 is made up of 17 amino acids. Germline V gives CDR1 DFQATT, CDR2 SNEGSKA (reference sequence). CDR3: CSASPLPGTAINSPLHF. DNA for the CDR3: TGCAGTGCTAGTCCACTCCCAGGGACAGCAATTAATTCACCCCTCCACTTT.